The T cell receptor beta chain under discussion was sequenced for a study of blood T cell repertoires in COVID-19 (dated by TCRdb to the early 2020s). As for the study more broadly: Samples from collaborators originated in the United States, Italy and Spain and spanned both the acute and convalescent phases of COVID-19. The prospective study material was composed of cDNA or gDNA derived from T cells, B-cell-depleted T cells, or PBMCs. Deeply sampled blood TCRbeta repertoires from subjects exposed to, actively infected with, or recovered from COVID-19 were included in the dataset. The repertoires were made available in a free public database intended to serve as a resource for research on the immune response to SARS-CoV-2. The samples were drawn from two sources: the first 160 participants of the ongoing ImmuneRACE study, and over 950 subjects contributed by 6 global collaborators. Nearly every sample came with metadata listing a de-identified subject ID, COVID-19 status, age in years and sex. Where available, HLA class I and class II types were obtained from metadata supplied by the sample provider rather than from assay-based typing. Here is what the overall study found, with its caveats: How much clinical and demographic metadata was included differed by source and by participant, and the metadata was provided uncurated.

Relative to germline, V is 5 bases shorter and J is 5 bases shorter, with 10 bases between their ends. Counted from cysteine to phenylalanine, this CDR3 has 12 amino acids. Here the CDR3 DNA is all that survives: 36 bases in frame from base 1. The immunoSEQ Assay, a bias-controlled multiplex PCR, was used to amplify TCRbeta CDR3 regions from genomic DNA. On the authors' methods: Nucleated cell counts per sample were estimated from amplification of reference gene primers within the assay. To quantify the absolute abundance of each unique TCRbeta CDR3 rearrangement, sequence reads were collapsed and filtered. For each sample, productive Simpson clonality was calculated by taking the square root of Simpson's diversity index across productive rearrangements. TCRdb holds this immuneACCESS table with in-frame rearrangements only. Some clones are missing; in checked studies, unresolved V genes explain under half, and the rest has no known cause. V, J and clone size derive from that table, while D and trimming were established from the DNA sequence. The sample records roughly 220,000 clones, about 88% of which are singletons. The ten biggest clones cover roughly a tenth of the sample.

One collaborating source in Seattle enrolled patients while the patients were actively infected and followed the patients over time throughout the course of disease. Each collaborating institution followed its own protocols to collect whole blood in K2EDTA tubes. Collaborator samples were shipped for TCRbeta analysis as frozen whole blood, isolated PBMCs, or DNA extracted from either sample type. A note on this clone: This receptor's antigen is unknown. Base qualities are not recorded, but no much larger clone differs from it by a single base.

The receptor chain draws on TRBV12-3 or TRBV12-4 and TRBJ2-7, and possibly TRBD1, on 6 matching bases. Material: peripheral blood. This TCR derives from a woman in her forties or fifties with COVID-19, enrolled during active disease. The DNA sequence is given as TGTGCCAGCAGTGCCAGGGGCGACGAGCAGTACTTC. Its protein product is CASSARGDEQYF.